This TCR beta chain came from a study of siplizumab effects on memory and regulatory T cells. CDR3 length: 13 amino acids. V trimming: 3 bases; J trimming: 5 bases; junction bases outside the gene matches: 1. Looked up from germline, CDR1 is MGHRA and CDR2 is YSYEKL. Per sample, 80,000 to 100,000 TCR templates underwent assay. Profiled with immunoSEQ multiplex PCR; TCRdb holds only in-frame clones, not every one. The table includes more than 45,000 clones, approximately 93% detected once. This TCR came from a human donor in good health. The chain carries TRBV4-1 and TRBJ2-3, with 8 positions matching TRBD2. Sequenced material: CD8+ T cells sorted from blood. CDR3 coding DNA: TGCGCCAGCAGCCAGCTAGCGGGAGATACGCAGTATTTT. The encoded protein is CASSQLAGDTQYF.